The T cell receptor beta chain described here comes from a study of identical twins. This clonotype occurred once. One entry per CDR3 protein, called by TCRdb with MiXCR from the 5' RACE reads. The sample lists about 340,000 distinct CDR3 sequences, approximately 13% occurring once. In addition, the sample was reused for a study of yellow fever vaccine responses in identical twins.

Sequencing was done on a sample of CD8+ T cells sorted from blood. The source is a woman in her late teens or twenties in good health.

In nucleotides, the CDR3 is TGTGCCAGCAGCCCCCCCCAGAGCCCGAATAAGGAGCAGTACGTC. Encoded protein: CASSPPQSPNKEQYV. The chain has TRBV7-8 and TRBJ2-7; no clear D gene. The CDR3 runs 15 residues. Germline assignment: CDR1 SGHVS and CDR2 FQNEAQ. V was clipped by 5 bases and J by 7 bases, with 21 bases between them.